This TCR beta chain emerged from a study of shared clonotypes between healthy human individuals. Study-wide findings and caveats: Among the subsets, naive ones generally showed larger estimated richness than memory ones. The authors expected sequencing depth to affect clonotype sharing among donors. Sampling covered blood only; tissue repertoires likely differ.

This clone was counted between two and nine times. The antigen remains undetermined. CDR3 length: 13 amino acids. The ends were cut back, 0 bases at V and 7 bases at J, with 10 bases in the middle. In germline, CDR1 is SGHRS, CDR2 YFSETQ. The authors divided CD4+ cells into CD45RA+ naive and CD45RA-negative memory subsets. Using immunoSEQ multiplex PCR, the repertoire was profiled, and TCRdb retains in-frame clones only, with some absent. This table has approximately 2.3 million clones, over 85% appearing once. This receptor was obtained from a man between 18 and 29 years old in good health. Some clones in this sample may be carry-over from other donors' samples. This rearrangement joins TRBV5-1 to TRBJ1-1; the D gene is possibly TRBD1 (5 bases). Sequencing was performed on naive CD4+ T cells from PBMCs. Noted subset: CD45RA+ positively selected. The CDR3 loop is CASSLEGVDEAFF. The CDR3 nucleotides are TGCGCCAGCAGCTTGGAAGGGGTGGATGAAGCTTTCTTT.